These T cell receptor beta chains were read from a single sample in a study of T-cell reconstitution after alpha-beta-depleted transplantation in children. One entry per CDR3 protein, called by TCRdb with MiXCR from the PCR reads. The sample yields hundreds of thousands of distinct CDR3 sequences, over 10% seen once. Source: PBMCs, mostly from graft donor cells, taken 360 days after TCRalphabeta/CD19-depleted stem cell transplant. These receptors were collected from a male patient aged 10 to 17 who had a stem cell transplant for acute myeloid leukemia, so the T cells may come from the graft donor. CDR3s include the opening cysteine and the closing phenylalanine or tryptophan. Clone size is not always given. Where it is, it says once, few, many or a class for expanded clones.

cdr3_length	clone_size	v_call	j_call	cdr3_aa
16	few	TRBV11-2	TRBJ2-7	CASSPDRIAGAYEQYF
16	few	TRBV12-3/TRBV12-4	TRBJ2-2	CASSFSGRPNTGELFF
16	many	TRBV4-3	TRBJ2-1	CASSQDLAGSYNEQFF
15	few	TRBV27	TRBJ2-7	CASSLGPGGTYEQYF
18	.	TRBV24-1	TRBJ2-4	CATSDQKTGSKAKNIQYF
15	.	TRBV27	TRBJ1-1	CASSLGGLFNTEAFF
16	.	TRBV5-1	TRBJ2-1	CASSSLVAGNYNEQFF
14	.	TRBV7-9	TRBJ2-5	CAGQGEVWQETQYF
14	many	TRBV28	TRBJ2-7	CASSHGQAPYEQYF
15	many	TRBV28	TRBJ2-7	CASRSGQGKSYEQYF
16	.	TRBV7-2	TRBJ2-3	CASSFGDRGLGDTQYF
12	many	TRBV4-2	TRBJ2-7	CASSGPTYEQYF
19	few	TRBV4-2	TRBJ2-2	CASSQESSSAYANTGELFF
17	.	TRBV9	TRBJ2-6	CASSVTTPLGGANVLTF
14	many	TRBV20-1	TRBJ2-5	CSALGLPLRETQYF
14	.	TRBV20-1	TRBJ2-1	CSARPGTSPFEQFF
13	few	TRBV21-1	TRBJ2-7	CASRDRGSYEQYF
15	.	TRBV9	TRBJ2-7	CASSVVAGPFTEQYF
8	few	TRBV7-9	TRBJ1-1	CASSPGRF
15	.	TRBV9	TRBJ2-7	CASSIGTGGGYEQYF
15	few	TRBV11-2	TRBJ2-1	CASSLVERVYNEQFF
13	.	TRBV5-5	TRBJ2-7	CASSSTPVYEQYF
15	.	TRBV11-2	TRBJ2-1	CASSTLKSSYNEQFF
14	few	TRBV27	TRBJ2-1	CASSLLLDLNEQFF
15	many	TRBV7-3	TRBJ1-1	CASSSDRGRNTEAFF
15	few	TRBV7-2	TRBJ2-1	CASSWGAGLANEQFF
15	few	TRBV12-3/TRBV12-4	TRBJ1-5	CASSPDGYSNQPQHF
14	.	TRBV6-5	TRBJ2-3	CASSSYTWADTQYF